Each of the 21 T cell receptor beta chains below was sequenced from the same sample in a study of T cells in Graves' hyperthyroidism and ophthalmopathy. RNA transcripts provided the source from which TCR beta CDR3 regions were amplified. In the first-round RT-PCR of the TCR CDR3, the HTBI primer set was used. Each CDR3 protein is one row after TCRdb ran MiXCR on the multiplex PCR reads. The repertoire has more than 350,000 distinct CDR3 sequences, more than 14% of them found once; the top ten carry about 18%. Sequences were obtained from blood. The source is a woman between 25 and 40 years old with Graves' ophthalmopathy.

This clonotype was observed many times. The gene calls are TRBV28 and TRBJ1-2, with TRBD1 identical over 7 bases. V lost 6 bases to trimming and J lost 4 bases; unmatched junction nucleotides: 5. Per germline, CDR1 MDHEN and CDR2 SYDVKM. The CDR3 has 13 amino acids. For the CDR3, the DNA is TGTGCCAGCAGCACGGGACAGCCCTATGGCTACACCTTC. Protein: CASSTGQPYGYTF.

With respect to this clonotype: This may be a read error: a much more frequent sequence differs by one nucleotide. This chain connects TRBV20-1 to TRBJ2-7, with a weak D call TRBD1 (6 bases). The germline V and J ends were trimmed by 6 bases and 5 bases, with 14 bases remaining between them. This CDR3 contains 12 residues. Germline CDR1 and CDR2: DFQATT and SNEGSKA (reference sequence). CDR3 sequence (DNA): TGCAGTGCCGCCCGGGACAACGACGAGCAGTACTTC. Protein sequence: CSAARDNDEQYF.

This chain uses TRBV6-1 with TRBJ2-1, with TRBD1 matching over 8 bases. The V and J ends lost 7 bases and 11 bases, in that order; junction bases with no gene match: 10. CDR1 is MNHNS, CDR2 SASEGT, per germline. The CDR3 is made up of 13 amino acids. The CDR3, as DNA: TGTGCCAGCAAAGGACAGGGTGGCGATCAGCAGTTCTTC. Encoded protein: CASKGQGGDQQFF.

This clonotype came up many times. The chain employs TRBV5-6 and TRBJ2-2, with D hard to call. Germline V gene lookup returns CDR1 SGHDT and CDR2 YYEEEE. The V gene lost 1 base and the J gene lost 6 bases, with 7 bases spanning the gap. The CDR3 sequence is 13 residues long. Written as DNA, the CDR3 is TGTGCCAGCAGCTTGCCAGCCTCCGGGGAGCTGTTTTTT. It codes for CASSLPASGELFF.

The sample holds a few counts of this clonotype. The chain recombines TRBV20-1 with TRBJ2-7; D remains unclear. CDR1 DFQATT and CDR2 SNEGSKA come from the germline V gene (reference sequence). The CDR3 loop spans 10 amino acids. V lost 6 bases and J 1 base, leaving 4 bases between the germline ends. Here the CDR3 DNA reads TGCAGTGCAAGTTCCTACGAGCAGTACTTC. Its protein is CSASSYEQYF.

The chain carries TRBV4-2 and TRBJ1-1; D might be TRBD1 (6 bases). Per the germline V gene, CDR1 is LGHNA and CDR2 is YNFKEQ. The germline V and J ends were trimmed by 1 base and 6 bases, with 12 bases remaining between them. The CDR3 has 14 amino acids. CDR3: CASSQVAGVSEAFF. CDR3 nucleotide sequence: TGTGCCAGCAGCCAAGTCGCAGGGGTTTCTGAAGCTTTCTTT.

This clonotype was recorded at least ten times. The CDR3 bases are TGTGCCAGCACCATGAAAGGGGCCAACGTCCTGACTTTC. It is translated as CASTMKGANVLTF. The rearrangement joins TRBV7-2 to TRBJ2-6; D not certain. Trimming removed 7 bases at V and 4 bases at J, with 8 bases between. Looked up from germline, CDR1 is SGHTA and CDR2 is FQGNSA. This CDR3 is 13 amino acids long.

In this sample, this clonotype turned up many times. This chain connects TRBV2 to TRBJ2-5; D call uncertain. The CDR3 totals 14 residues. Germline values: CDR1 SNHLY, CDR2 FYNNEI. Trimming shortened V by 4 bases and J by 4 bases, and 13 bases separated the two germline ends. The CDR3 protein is CASSASILVETQYF. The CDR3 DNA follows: TGTGCCAGCAGTGCCAGTATTCTAGTAGAGACCCAGTACTTC. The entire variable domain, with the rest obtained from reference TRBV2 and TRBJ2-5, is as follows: EPEVTQTPSHQVTQMGQEVILRCVPISNHLYFYWYRQILGQKVEFLVSFYNNEISEKSEIFDDQFSVERPDGSNFTLKIRSTKLEDSAMYFCASSASILVETQYFGPGTRLLVL.

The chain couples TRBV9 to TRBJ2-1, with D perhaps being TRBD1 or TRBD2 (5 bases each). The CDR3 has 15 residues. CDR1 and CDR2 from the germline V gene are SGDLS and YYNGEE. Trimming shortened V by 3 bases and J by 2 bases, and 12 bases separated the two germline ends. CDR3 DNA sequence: TGTGCCAGCAGCGGGACGGGGCATACCTACAATGAGCAGTTCTTC. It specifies CASSGTGHTYNEQFF.

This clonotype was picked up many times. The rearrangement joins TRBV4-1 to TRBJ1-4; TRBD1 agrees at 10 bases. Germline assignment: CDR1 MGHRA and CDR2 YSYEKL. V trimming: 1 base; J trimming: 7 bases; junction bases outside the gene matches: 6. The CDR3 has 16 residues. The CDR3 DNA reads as TGCGCCAGCAGCCAAGGACAGGGGGCCCTCGGTGAAAAACTGTTTTTT. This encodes CASSQGQGALGEKLFF.

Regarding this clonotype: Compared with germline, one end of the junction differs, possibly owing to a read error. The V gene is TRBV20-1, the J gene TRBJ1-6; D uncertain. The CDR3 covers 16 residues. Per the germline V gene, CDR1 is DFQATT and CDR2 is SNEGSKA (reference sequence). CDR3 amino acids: CSDRVGEETYNSPLHF. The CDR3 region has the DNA TGCAGTGATAGAGTTGGGGAAGAAACCTATAATTCACCCCTCCACTTT.

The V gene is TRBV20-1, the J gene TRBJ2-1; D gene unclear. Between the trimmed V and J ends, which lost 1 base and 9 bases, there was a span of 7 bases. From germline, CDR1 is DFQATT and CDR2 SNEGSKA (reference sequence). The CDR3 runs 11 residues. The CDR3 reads CSARADGEQFF. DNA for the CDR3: TGCAGTGCTAGAGCGGACGGTGAGCAGTTCTTC.

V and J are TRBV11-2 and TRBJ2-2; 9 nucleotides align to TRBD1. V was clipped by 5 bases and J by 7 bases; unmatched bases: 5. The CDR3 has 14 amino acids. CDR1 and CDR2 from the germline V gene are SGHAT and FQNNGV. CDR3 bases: TGTGCCAGCAGCAAAGGGACAGGGAACGGGGAGCTGTTTTTT. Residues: CASSKGTGNGELFF.

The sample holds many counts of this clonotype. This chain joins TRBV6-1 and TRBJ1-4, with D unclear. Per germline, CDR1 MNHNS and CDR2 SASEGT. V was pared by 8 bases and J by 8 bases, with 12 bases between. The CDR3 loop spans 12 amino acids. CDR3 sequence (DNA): TGTGCCAGCCAAGCGGGTCGCGAAAAACTGTTTTTT. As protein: CASQAGREKLFF.

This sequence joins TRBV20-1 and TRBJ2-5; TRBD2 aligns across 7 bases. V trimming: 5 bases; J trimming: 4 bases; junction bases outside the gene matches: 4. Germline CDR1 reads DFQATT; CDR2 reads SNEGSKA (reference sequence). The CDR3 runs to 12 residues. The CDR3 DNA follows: TGCAGTGCTGGGGAGGGGCGAGAGACCCAGTACTTC. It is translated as CSAGEGRETQYF.

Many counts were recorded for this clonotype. CDR3 in amino acids: CASSFMGRDGYTF. The CDR3 DNA is TGTGCCAGCAGTTTTATGGGGCGCGATGGCTACACCTTC. V is TRBV28 and J is TRBJ1-2; tentative D call: TRBD1 (5 bases). Germline assignment: CDR1 MDHEN and CDR2 SYDVKM. The CDR3 has 13 amino acids. Between the trimmed V and J ends, which lost 3 bases and 6 bases, there was a span of 11 bases.

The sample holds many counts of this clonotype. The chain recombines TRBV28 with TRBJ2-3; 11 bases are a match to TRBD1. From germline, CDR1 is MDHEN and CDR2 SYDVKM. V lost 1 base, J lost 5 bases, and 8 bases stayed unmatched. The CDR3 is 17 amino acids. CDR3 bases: TGTGCCAGCAGTTTATACGTCCCGGGACAGGGGGTAGATACGCAGTATTTT. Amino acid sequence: CASSLYVPGQGVDTQYF.

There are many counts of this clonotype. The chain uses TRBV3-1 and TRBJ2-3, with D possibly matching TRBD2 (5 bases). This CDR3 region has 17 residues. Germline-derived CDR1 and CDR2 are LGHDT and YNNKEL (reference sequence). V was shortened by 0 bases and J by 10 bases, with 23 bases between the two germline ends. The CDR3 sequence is CASSQDHGVVPFFSQYF. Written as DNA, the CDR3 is TGTGCCAGCAGCCAAGATCACGGGGTAGTCCCTTTCTTTTCGCAGTATTTT.

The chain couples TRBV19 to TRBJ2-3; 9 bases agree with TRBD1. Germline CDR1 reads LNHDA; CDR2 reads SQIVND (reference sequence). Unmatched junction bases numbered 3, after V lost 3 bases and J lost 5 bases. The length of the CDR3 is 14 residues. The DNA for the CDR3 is TGTGCCAGTAGTATTGGACAGGGGATAGATACGCAGTATTTT. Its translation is CASSIGQGIDTQYF. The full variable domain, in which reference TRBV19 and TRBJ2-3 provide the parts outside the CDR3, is DGGITQSPKYLFRKEGQNVTLSCEQNLNHDAMYWYRQDPGQGLRLIYYSQIVNDFQKGDIAEGYSVSREKKESFPLTVTSAQKNPTAFYLCASSIGQGIDTQYFGPGTRLTVL.

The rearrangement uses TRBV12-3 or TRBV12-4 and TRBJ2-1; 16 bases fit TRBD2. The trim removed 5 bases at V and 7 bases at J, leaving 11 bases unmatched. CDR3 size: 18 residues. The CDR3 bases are TGTGCCAGCAGTGCGGGACTAGCGGGGGGGCCGGTTAAAAATGAGCAGTTCTTC. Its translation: CASSAGLAGGPVKNEQFF.

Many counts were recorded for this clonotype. The CDR3 sequence is CAWSVLKGIGETQYF. The CDR3 coding sequence is TGTGCCTGGAGTGTACTTAAAGGGATCGGCGAGACCCAGTACTTC. The chain combines TRBV30 with TRBJ2-5, with D unclear. The CDR3 runs 15 residues. The germline V gene encodes CDR1 GTSNPN and CDR2 SVGIG (reference sequence). The V and J ends lost 0 bases and 5 bases respectively, with 16 bases between them.